A single sample gave rise to the 9 T cell receptor beta chains below, sequenced in a study of PD-L1 blockade in urothelial cancer. Documented time point: peripheral blood 6 weeks after treatment start. Measured with immunoSEQ multiplex PCR; TCRdb has only the in-frame clones, and not every one. The sample has about 45,000 clones; 83% are singletons. This specimen consisted of PBMCs, obtained around atezolizumab (anti-PD-L1) treatment. The receptor set was obtained from a man in his fifties or sixties with urothelial cancer.

This clone is a singleton in its sample. V usage is TRBV9 and J usage is TRBJ2-3; TRBD2 matches at 10 bases. The CDR3 length is 16 residues. V was pared by 4 bases and J by 6 bases, with 11 bases of the junction left unmatched. The germline V gene encodes CDR1 SGDLS and CDR2 YYNGEE. The CDR3 nucleotides read TGTGCCAGCAGCTCACTGAGCGGGGGGGCCGGGGATACGCAGTATTTT. It yields the protein CASSSLSGGAGDTQYF. Looking up the rest from reference TRBV9 and TRBJ2-3 gives the full variable domain: DSGVTQTPKHLITATGQRVTLRCSPRSGDLSVYWYQQSLDQGLQFLIQYYNGEERAKGNILERFSAQQFPDLHSELNLSSLELGDSALYFCASSSLSGGAGDTQYFGPGTRLTVL.

This rearrangement joins TRBV7-9 to TRBJ2-7; 7 nucleotides align to TRBD2. Germline CDR1 reads SEHNR; CDR2 reads FQNEAQ (reference sequence). Trimming took 5 bases from V and 4 from J; bases not matched to a gene: 5. The CDR3 runs to 13 residues. Here the CDR3 DNA reads TGTGCCAGCAGCCCCCGGGGGGAATACGAGCAGTACTTC. It translates to CASSPRGEYEQYF.

Turning to this clone: One end of the junction does not line up with germline, which may come from a read error. Additional DNA sequences in this sample encode the identical CDR3. CDR3 nucleotides: TGCGCCAGCAGCTTGGGGCGGGGAACAGATACACAGTATTTT. Translation gives CASSLGRGTDTQYF. This chain links TRBV5-1 with TRBJ2-3, with D tentatively TRBD2 (6 bases). Germline-derived CDR1 and CDR2 are SGHRS and YFSETQ. The CDR3 loop spans 14 amino acids. Using reference TRBV5-1 and TRBJ2-3 for the parts outside the CDR3, the full variable domain is KAGVTQTPRYLIKTRGQQVTLSCSPISGHRSVSWYQQTPGQGLQFLFEYFSETQRNKGNFPGRFSGRQFSNSRSEMNVSTLELGDSALYLCASSLGRGTDTQYFGPGTRLTVL.

This clone showed up just a few times. The chain joins TRBV19 to TRBJ1-5; tentative D call: TRBD1 (6 bases). V was trimmed by 5 bases and J by 0 bases, leaving 11 bases between them. The CDR3 spans 15 residues. Germline CDR1 is LNHDA and CDR2 is SQIVND (reference sequence). Written as DNA, the CDR3 is TGTGCCAGTAGTGTGGGACACGGTAGCAATCAGCCCCAGCATTTT. Encoded protein: CASSVGHGSNQPQHF.

This clone was observed a few times. The rearrangement uses TRBV9 and TRBJ2-1; perhaps TRBD1 as D (5 bases). V shed 3 bases and J shed 3 bases, with 10 bases lying between them. The CDR3 spans 14 residues. Germline V gene sequence: CDR1 SGDLS, CDR2 YYNGEE. CDR3 DNA: TGTGCCAGCAGCGAACAGGCCCACTACAATGAGCAGTTCTTC. It encodes CASSEQAHYNEQFF.

This chain connects TRBV28 to TRBJ1-5, with a possible D match to TRBD1 (5 bases). Looked up from germline, CDR1 is MDHEN and CDR2 is SYDVKM. The CDR3 has 16 residues. Trimming shortened V by 3 bases and J by 2 bases, and 14 bases separated the two germline ends. The CDR3 bases are TGTGCCAGCAGTTTTGGGACTCTCAGGGGCAATCAGCCCCAGCATTTT. It specifies CASSFGTLRGNQPQHF.

This clone was seen a handful of times. The gene calls are TRBV7-6 and TRBJ2-2; 7 bases agree with TRBD2. J lost 7 bases, V lost 5 bases, and 4 bases had no gene match. Germline V gives CDR1 SGHVS, CDR2 FNYEAQ. The CDR3 runs to 13 residues. Here the CDR3 reads CASSTSGVGELFF. DNA of the CDR3: TGTGCCAGCAGCACAAGCGGGGTCGGGGAGCTGTTTTTT.

This sequence joins TRBV19 and TRBJ1-2; 9 nucleotides match TRBD1. CDR1 LNHDA and CDR2 SQIVND come from the germline V gene (reference sequence). The trim removed 6 bases at V and 5 bases at J, leaving 7 bases unmatched. This CDR3 has 14 amino acids. CDR3 DNA: TGTGCCAGTAGATCTACAGGGGGCGGATATGGCTACACCTTC. It yields the protein CASRSTGGGYGYTF.

This chain uses TRBV5-1 with TRBJ2-3, with unresolved D. Germline CDR1 and CDR2: SGHRS and YFSETQ. This CDR3 is built from 15 residues. Trimming pared 2 bases from V and 2 bases from J, leaving 12 bases between. CDR3 sequence reads: CASSLNAPDTDTQYF. For the CDR3, the DNA is TGCGCCAGCAGCTTAAACGCCCCAGACACAGATACGCAGTATTTT.